This TCR beta chain comes out of a study of regulatory T cells in long-lasting Graves disease. The authors built TCR beta libraries using iRepertoire HTBI primers and Arm-PCR of CDR3 regions. TCRdb re-derived calls from the multiplex PCR reads in MiXCR, one entry per CDR3 protein. The data show 360,000 or so distinct CDR3 sequences, 16% seen once. The CDR3 contains 13 residues. The germline gives CDR1 SGDLS, CDR2 YYNGEE. V dropped 5 bases and J dropped 0 bases, with 8 bases sitting between them. As to time point: newly diagnosed GD, antithyroid drugs for less than 3 months. From PBMCs, RNA was extracted and then used to make the TCR library. This clonotype was seen at least ten times. The antigen remains unidentified. Study results and caveats: There was favoring of TRBV28, TRBJ1-2 and TRBJ2-5 in persistent disease.

This sample also appeared in a second study, on T cells in Graves' hyperthyroidism and ophthalmopathy. From that second work: Pregnant or lactating patients were excluded, as were those with uncontrolled infection or other autoimmune disease. Most expanded thyroid clonotypes above 0.001 also appeared in blood.

V usage is TRBV9 and J usage is TRBJ1-1; no reliable D call. The sequences come from peripheral blood mononuclear cells (PBMCs), collected at new diagnosis, from a patient treated with antithyroid drugs. The sequence was obtained from a man aged 35-49 years with Graves disease. CDR3 in DNA: TGTGCCAGCAGTGTGGAAGTGAACACTGAAGCTTTCTTT. Protein: CASSVEVNTEAFF.